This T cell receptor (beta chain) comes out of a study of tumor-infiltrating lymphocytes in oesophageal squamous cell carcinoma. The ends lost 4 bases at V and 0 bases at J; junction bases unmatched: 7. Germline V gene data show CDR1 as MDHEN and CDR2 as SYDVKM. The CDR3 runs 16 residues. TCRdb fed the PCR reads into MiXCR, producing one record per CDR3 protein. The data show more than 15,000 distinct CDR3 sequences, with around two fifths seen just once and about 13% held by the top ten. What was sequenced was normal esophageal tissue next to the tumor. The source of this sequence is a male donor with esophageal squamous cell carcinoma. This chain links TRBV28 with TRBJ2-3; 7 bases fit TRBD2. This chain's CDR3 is CASSWTRGSSTDTQYF. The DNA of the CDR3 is TGTGCCAGCAGTTGGACTAGGGGCTCTAGCACAGATACGCAGTATTTT.